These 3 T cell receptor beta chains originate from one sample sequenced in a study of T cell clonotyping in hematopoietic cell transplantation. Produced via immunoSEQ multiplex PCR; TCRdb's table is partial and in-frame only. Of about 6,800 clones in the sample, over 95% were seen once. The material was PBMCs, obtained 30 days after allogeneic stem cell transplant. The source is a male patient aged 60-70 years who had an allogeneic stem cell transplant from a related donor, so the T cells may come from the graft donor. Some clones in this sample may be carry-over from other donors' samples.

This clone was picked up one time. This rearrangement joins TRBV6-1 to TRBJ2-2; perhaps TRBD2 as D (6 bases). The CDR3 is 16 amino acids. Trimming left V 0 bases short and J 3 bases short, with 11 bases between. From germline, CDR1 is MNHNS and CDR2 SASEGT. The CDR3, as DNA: TGTGCCAGCAGTGAAGCAGGCGGGGAGGACACCGGGGAGCTGTTTTTT. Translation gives CASSEAGGEDTGELFF.

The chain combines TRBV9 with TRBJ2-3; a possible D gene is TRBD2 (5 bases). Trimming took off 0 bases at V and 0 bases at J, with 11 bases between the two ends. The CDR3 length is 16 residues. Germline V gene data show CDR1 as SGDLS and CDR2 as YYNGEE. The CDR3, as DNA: TGTGCCAGCAGCGTAGGGCCAGCGGCTAGCACAGATACGCAGTATTTT. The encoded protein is CASSVGPAASTDTQYF.

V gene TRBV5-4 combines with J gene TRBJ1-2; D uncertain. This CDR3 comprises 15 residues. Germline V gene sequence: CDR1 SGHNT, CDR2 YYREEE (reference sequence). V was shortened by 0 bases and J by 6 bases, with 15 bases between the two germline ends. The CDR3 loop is CASSLAALKGHGYTF. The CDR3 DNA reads TGTGCCAGCAGCTTGGCGGCACTCAAGGGCCATGGCTACACCTTC.